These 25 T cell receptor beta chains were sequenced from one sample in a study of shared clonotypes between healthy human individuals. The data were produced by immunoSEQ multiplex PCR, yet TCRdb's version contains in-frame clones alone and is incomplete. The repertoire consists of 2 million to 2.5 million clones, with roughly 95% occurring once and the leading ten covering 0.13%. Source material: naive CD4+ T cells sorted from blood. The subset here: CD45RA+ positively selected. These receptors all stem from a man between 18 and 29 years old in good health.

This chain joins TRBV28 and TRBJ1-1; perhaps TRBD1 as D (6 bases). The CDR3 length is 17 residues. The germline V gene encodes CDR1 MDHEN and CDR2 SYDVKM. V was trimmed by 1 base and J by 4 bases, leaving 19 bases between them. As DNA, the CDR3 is TGTGCCAGCAGTTTATATTTAGGGGGTGTCAGGGCCACTGAAGCTTTCTTT. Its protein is CASSLYLGGVRATEAFF.

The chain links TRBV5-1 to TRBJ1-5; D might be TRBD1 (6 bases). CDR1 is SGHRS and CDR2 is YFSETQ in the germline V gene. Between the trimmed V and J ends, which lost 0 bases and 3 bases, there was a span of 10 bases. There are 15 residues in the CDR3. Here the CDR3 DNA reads TGCGCCAGCAGCTTGGCCGGACAGTACAATCAGCCCCAGCATTTT. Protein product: CASSLAGQYNQPQHF.

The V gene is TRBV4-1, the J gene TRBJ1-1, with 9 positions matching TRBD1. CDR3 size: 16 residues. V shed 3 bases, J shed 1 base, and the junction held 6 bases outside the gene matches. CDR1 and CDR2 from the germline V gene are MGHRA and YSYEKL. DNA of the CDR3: TGCGCCAGCAGCCAGGGACAGGGTAGTCAGAACACTGAAGCTTTCTTT. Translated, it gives CASSQGQGSQNTEAFF.

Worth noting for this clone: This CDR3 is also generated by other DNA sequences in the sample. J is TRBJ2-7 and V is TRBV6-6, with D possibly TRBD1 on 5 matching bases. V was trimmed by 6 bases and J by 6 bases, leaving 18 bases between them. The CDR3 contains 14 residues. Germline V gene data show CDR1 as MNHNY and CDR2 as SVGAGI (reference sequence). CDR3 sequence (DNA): TGTGCCAGCAGCCCAGGACATGGGTTGGGCGAGCAGTACTTC. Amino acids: CASSPGHGLGEQYF.

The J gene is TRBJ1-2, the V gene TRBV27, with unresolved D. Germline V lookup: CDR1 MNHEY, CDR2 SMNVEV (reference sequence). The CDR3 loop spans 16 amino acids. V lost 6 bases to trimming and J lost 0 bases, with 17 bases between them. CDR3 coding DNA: TGTGCCAGCAGCCCGTCTCGGTGGAAAACTAACTATGGCTACACCTTC. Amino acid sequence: CASSPSRWKTNYGYTF.

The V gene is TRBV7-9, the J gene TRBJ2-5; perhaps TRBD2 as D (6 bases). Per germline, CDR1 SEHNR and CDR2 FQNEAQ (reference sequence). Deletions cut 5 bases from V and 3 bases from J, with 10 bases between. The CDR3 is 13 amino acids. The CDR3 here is CASSPDYKETQYF. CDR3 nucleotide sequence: TGTGCCAGCAGCCCGGACTACAAAGAGACCCAGTACTTC.

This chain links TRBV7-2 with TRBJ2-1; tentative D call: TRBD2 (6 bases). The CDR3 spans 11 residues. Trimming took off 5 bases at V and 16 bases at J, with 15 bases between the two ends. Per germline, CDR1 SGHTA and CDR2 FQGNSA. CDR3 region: CASSLDWGVFF. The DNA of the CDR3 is TGTGCCAGCAGCCTCGATTGGGGGGTATTCTTC.

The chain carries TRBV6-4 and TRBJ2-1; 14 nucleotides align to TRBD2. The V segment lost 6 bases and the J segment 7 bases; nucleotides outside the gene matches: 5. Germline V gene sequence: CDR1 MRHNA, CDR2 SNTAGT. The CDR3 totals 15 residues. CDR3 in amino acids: CASRMTSGRGNEQFF. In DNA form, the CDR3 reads TGTGCCAGCAGAATGACTAGCGGGAGGGGTAATGAGCAGTTCTTC.

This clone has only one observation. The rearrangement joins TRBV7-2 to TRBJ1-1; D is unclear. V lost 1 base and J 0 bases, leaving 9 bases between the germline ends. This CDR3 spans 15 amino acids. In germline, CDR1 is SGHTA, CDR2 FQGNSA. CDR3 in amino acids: CASSLVDGLNTEAFF. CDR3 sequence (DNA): TGTGCCAGCAGCTTAGTGGACGGATTGAACACTGAAGCTTTCTTT.

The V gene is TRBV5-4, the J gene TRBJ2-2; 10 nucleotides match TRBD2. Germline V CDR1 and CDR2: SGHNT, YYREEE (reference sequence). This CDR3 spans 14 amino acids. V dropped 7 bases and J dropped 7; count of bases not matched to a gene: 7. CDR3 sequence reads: CASGPGLAIGELFF. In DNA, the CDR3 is TGTGCCAGCGGCCCGGGACTAGCGATCGGGGAGCTGTTTTTT.

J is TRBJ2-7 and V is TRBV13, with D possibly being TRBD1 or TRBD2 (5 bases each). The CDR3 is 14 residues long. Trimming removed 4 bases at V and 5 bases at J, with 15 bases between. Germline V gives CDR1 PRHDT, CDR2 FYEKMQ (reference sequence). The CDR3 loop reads CASSSGPTPDEQYF. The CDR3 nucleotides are TGTGCCAGCAGCTCGGGACCCACACCGGACGAGCAGTACTTC.

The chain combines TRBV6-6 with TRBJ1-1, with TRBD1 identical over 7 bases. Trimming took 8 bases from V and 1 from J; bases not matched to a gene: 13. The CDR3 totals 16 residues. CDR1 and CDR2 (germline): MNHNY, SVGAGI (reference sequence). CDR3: CASHEGRGNRNTEAFF. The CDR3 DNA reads TGTGCCAGCCATGAGGGCAGGGGGAATAGGAACACTGAAGCTTTCTTT.

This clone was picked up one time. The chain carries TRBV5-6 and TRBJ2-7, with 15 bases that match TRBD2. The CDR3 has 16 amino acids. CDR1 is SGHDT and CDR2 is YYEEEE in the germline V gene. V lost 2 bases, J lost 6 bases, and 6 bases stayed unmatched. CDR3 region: CASSLLPGLAGGEQYF. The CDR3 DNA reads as TGTGCCAGCAGCTTATTACCGGGACTAGCGGGAGGCGAGCAGTACTTC.

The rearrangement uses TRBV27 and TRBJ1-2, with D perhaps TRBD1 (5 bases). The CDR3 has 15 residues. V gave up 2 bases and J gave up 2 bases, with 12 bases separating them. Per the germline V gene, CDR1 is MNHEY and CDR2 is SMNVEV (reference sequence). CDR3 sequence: CASSLNGGKNYGYTF. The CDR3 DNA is TGTGCCAGCAGTTTAAACGGGGGGAAAAACTATGGCTACACCTTC.

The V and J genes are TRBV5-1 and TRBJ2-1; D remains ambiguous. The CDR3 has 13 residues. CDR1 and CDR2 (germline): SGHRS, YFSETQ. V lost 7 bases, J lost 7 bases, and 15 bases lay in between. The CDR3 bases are TGCGCCAGCTCAGAGCGATTGGGGAATGAGCAGTTCTTC. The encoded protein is CASSERLGNEQFF.

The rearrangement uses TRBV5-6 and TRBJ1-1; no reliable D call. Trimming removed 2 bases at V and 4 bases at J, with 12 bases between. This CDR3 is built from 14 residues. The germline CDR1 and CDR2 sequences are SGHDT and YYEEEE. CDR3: CASSFGVRVTEAFF. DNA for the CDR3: TGTGCCAGCAGCTTTGGGGTGCGGGTCACTGAAGCTTTCTTT.

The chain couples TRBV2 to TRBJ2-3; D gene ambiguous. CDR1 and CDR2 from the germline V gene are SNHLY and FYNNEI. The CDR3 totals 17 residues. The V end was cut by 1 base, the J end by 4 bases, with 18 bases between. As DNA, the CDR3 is TGTGCCAGCAGTGAAGGGTGGCAGCTCTCGGTCGCAGATACGCAGTATTTT. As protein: CASSEGWQLSVADTQYF.

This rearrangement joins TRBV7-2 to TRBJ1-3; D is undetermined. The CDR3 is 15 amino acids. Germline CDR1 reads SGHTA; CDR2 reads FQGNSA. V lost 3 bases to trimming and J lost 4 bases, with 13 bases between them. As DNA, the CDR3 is TGTGCCAGCAGCTTTGCGCCGGGCCTCGGAAACACCATATATTTT. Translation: CASSFAPGLGNTIYF. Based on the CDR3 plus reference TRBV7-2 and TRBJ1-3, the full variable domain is GAGVSQSPSNKVTEKGKDVELRCDPISGHTALYWYRQSLGQGLEFLIYFQGNSAPDKSGLPSDRFSAERTGGSVSTLTIQRTQQEDSAVYLCASSFAPGLGNTIYFGEGSWLTVV.

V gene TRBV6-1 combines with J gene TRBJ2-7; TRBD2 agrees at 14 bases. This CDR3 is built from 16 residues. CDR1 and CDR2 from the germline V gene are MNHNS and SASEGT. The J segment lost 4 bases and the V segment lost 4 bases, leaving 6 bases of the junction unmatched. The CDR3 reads CASSAQTSGGAYEQYF. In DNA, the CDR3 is TGTGCCAGCAGTGCCCAGACTAGCGGGGGGGCTTACGAGCAGTACTTC.

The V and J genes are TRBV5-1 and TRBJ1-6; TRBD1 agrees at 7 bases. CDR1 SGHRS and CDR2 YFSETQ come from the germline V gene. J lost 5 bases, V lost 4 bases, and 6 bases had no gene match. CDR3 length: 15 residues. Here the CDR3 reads CASSPAGQNNSPLHF. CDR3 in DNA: TGCGCCAGCAGCCCGGCGGGACAGAATAATTCACCCCTCCACTTT.

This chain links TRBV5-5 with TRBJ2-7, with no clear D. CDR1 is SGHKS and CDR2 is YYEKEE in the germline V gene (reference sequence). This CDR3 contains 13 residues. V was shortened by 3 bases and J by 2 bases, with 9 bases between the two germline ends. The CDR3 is CASSSRTTYEQYF. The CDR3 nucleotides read TGTGCCAGCAGCTCGAGAACCACCTACGAGCAGTACTTC. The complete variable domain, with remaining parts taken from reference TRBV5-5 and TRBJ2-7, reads DAGVTQSPTHLIKTRGQQVTLRCSPISGHKSVSWYQQVLGQGPQFIFQYYEKEERGRGNFPDRFSARQFPNYSSELNVNALLLGDSALYLCASSSRTTYEQYFGPGTRLTVT.

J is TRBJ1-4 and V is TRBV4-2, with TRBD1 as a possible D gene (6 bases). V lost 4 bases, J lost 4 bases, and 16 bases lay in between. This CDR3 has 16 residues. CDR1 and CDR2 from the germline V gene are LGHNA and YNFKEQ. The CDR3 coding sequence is TGTGCCAGCAGCCCCCAGGGGAAGGCCCTTAATGAAAAACTGTTTTTT. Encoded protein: CASSPQGKALNEKLFF.

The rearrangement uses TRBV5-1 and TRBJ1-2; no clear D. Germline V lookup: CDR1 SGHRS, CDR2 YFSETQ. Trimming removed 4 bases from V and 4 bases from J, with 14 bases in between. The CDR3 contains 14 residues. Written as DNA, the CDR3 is TGCGCCAGCAGCACGGAACGGGGAGGCTATGGCTACACCTTC. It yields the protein CASSTERGGYGYTF.

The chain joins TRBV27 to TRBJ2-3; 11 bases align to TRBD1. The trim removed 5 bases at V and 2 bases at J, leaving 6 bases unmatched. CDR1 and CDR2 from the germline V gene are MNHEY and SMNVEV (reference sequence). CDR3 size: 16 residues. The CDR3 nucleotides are TGTGCCAGCAGTGCGAAGGACAGGGGGCTCACAGATACGCAGTATTTT. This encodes CASSAKDRGLTDTQYF.

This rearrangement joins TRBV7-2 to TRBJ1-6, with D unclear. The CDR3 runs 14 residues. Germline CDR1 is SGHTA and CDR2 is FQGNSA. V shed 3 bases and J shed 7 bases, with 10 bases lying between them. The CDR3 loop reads CASSLDWENSPLHF. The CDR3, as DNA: TGTGCCAGCAGCTTGGACTGGGAGAATTCACCCCTCCACTTT.